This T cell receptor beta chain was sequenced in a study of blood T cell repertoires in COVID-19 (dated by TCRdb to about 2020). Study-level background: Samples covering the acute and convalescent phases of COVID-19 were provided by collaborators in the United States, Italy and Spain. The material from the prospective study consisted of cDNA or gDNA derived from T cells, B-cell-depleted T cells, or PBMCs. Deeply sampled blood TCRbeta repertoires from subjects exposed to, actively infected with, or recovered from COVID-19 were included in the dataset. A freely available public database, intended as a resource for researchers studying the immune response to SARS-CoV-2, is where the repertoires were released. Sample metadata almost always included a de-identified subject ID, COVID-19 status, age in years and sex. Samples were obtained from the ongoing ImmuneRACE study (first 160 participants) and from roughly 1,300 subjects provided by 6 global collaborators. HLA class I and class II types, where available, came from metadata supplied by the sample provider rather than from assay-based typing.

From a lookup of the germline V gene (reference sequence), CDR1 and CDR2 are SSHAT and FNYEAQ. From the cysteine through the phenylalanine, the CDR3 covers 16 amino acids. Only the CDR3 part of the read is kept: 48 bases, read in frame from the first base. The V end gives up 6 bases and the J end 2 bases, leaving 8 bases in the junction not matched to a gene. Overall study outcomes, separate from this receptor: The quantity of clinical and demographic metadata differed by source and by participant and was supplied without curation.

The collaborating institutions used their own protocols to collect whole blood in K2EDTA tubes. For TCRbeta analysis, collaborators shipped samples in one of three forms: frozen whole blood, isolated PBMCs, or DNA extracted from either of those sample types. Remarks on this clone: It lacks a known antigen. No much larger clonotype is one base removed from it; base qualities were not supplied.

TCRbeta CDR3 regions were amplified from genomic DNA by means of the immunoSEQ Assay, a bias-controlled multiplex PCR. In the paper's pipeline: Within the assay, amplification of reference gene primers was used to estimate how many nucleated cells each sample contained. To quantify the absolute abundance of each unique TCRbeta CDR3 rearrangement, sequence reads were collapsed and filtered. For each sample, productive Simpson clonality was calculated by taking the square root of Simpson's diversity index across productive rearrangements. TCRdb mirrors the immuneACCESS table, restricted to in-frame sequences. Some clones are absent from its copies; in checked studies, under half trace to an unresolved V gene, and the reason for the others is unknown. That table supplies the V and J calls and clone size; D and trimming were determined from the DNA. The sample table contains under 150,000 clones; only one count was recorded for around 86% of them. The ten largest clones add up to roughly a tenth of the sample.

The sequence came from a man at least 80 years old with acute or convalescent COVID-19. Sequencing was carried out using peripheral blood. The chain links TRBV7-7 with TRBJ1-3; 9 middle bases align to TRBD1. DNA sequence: TGTGCCAGCAGTCCTGGGGGACAGGGAGCTGGAAACACCATATATTTT. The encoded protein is CASSPGGQGAGNTIYF.